This paragraph covers one TCR beta chain sequence. Its specific antigen is unknown. No base quality information exists; no much larger clone differs at one position. The CDR3 sequence holds 12 residues, the cysteine and phenylalanine included. CDR3 DNA is the only sequence kept; it has 36 bases, read in frame from the first base. Cut back by 2 bases and 5 bases, the V and J ends lie 6 bases apart. These data belong to a study of blood T cell repertoires in COVID-19 (dated by TCRdb to 2018 to 2020). Looking at the study overall: Collaborator samples came from the United States, Italy and Spain and covered acute and convalescent phases of COVID-19. The sample metadata nearly always contained a de-identified subject ID, COVID-19 status, age in years and sex. The prospective study material was composed of cDNA or gDNA derived from T cells, B-cell-depleted T cells, or PBMCs. The samples were drawn from two sources: the first 160 participants of the ongoing ImmuneRACE study, and some 1,300 subjects contributed by 6 global collaborators. Subjects who had been exposed to COVID-19, were actively infected with it, or had recovered from it provided the deeply sampled blood TCRbeta repertoires that made up the dataset. The repertoires were released in a freely available public database intended as a resource for research on the immune response to SARS-CoV-2. Where available, HLA class I and class II types were taken from metadata supplied by the sample provider and were not determined by assay-based typing. The research as a whole found: The quantity of clinical and demographic metadata differed by source and by participant and was supplied without curation.

The immunoSEQ Assay, a bias-controlled multiplex PCR, was used to amplify TCRbeta CDR3 regions from genomic DNA. The authors' pipeline ran thus. The number of nucleated cells in each sample was estimated by amplification of reference gene primers within the assay. Sequence reads were collapsed and filtered to measure the absolute abundance of every unique TCRbeta CDR3 rearrangement. For each sample, productive Simpson clonality was calculated as the square root of Simpson's diversity index over productive rearrangements. TCRdb took over this immuneACCESS table, retaining in-frame rearrangements with V and J assigned. Such tables are incomplete; in checked studies, under half of the missing clones stem from an unresolved V gene, and the remainder is unexplained. V, J and clone size are taken as reported in that table, and D and trimming were inferred from the DNA itself. Counted in this sample were approximately 110,000 clones; about 91% of them appeared once. 0.75% to 0.9% of the sample rests with the top ten.

Collaborating institutions collected whole blood in K2EDTA tubes following their own protocols. For TCRbeta analysis, collaborator samples were shipped as frozen whole blood, as isolated PBMCs, or as DNA extracted from either sample type. The V and J genes are TRBV12-3 or TRBV12-4 and TRBJ2-5; the D gene is not confidently resolved. The receptor comes from a woman in her fifties or sixties with active or convalescent COVID-19. The specimen sequenced was peripheral blood. For the CDR3, the sequence is CASSLIMETQYF. In nucleotides, the sequence is TGTGCCAGCAGTTTAATAATGGAGACCCAGTACTTC.